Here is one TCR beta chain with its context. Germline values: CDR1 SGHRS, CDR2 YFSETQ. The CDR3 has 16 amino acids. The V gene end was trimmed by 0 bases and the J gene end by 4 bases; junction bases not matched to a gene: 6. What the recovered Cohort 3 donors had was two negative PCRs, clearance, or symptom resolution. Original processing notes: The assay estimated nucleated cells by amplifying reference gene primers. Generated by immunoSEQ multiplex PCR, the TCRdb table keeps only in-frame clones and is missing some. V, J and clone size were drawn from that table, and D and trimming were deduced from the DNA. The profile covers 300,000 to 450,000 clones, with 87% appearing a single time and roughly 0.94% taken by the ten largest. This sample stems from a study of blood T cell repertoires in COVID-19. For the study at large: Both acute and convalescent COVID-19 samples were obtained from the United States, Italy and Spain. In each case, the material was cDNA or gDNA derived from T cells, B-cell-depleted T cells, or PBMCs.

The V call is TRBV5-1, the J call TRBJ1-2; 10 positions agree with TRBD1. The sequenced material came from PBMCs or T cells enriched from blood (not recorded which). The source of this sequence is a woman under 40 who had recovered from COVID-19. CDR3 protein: CASSLDGTGAPYGYTF. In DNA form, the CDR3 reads TGCGCCAGCAGCTTGGATGGGACAGGGGCGCCCTATGGCTACACCTTC. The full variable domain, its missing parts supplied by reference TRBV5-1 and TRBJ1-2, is KAGVTQTPRYLIKTRGQQVTLSCSPISGHRSVSWYQQTPGQGLQFLFEYFSETQRNKGNFPGRFSGRQFSNSRSEMNVSTLELGDSALYLCASSLDGTGAPYGYTFGSGTRLTVV.